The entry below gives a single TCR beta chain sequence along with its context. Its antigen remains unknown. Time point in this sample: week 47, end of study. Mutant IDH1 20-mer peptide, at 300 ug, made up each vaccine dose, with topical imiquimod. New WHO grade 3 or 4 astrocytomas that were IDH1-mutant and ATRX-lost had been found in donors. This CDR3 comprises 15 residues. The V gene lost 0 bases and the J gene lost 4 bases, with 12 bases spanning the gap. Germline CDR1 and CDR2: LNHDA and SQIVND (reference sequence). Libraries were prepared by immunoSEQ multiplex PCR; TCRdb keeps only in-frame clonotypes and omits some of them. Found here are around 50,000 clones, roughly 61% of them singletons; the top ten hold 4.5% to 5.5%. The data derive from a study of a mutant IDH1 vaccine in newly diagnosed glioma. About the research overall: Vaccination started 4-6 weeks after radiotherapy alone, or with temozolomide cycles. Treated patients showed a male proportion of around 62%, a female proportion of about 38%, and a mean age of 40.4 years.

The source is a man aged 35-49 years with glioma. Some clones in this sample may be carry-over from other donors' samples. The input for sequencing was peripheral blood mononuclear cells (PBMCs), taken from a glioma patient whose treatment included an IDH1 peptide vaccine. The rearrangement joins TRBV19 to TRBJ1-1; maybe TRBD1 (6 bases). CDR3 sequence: CASSIDLRGATEAFF. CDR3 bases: TGTGCCAGTAGTATAGATCTGCGGGGGGCCACTGAAGCTTTCTTT.